Each of the 7 T cell receptor beta chains below was sequenced from the same sample in a study of T cells expressing NK-cell markers. TCRdb re-called the 5' RACE reads and catalogs CDR3 proteins one per entry, DNA excluded. There are over 350,000 distinct CDR3 sequences in the sample, with roughly 10% held by the top ten. What was sequenced was blood T cells: a sorted CD56 or NKG2C T cell subset, CD4+ or CD8+ T cells, or bulk PBMC T cells (not recorded which). The origin of the receptors is a woman between 50 and 59 years old in good health.

The chain links TRBV20-1 to TRBJ1-2; TCRdb reports TRBD1, a call that lacks DNA to check it against. There are 12 residues in the CDR3. The V gene's germline CDR1 is DFQATT and CDR2 SNEGSKA (reference sequence). This CDR3 is CSALTQGSGYTF.

The chain joins TRBV7-8 to TRBJ2-7. The germline CDR1 and CDR2 sequences are SGHVS and FQNEAQ. CDR3 length equals 13 residues. The CDR3 loop is CASSLGRVGEQYF.

This chain's CDR3 is CASSSLEGAEAFF. The rearrangement uses TRBV7-9 and TRBJ1-1; TCRdb picks TRBD1, but there is no DNA to check that call. This CDR3 contains 13 residues. Germline V CDR1 and CDR2: SEHNR, FQNEAQ (reference sequence).

The chain combines TRBV30 with TRBJ1-1. Per the germline V gene, CDR1 is GTSNPN and CDR2 is SVGIG (reference sequence). CDR3 length: 13 amino acids. CDR3 sequence reads: CAWVRALGTEAFF.

J is TRBJ2-7 and V is TRBV7-6; TCRdb returns TRBD1, unconfirmable since there is no DNA. The V gene's germline CDR1 is SGHVS and CDR2 FNYEAQ. The CDR3 sequence is 13 residues long. The CDR3: CASSVDRGYEQYF.

The chain couples TRBV7-3 to TRBJ2-2; TCRdb gives TRBD2 as the D gene, but with no DNA this cannot be confirmed. Per germline, CDR1 SGHTA and CDR2 FQGTGA. The CDR3 loop spans 14 amino acids. This chain's CDR3 is CASSLLARTGELFF.

This rearrangement joins TRBV4-1 to TRBJ2-4; TCRdb outputs TRBD2, but without DNA this stays unchecked. Germline CDR1 is MGHRA and CDR2 is YSYEKL. This CDR3 region has 15 residues. CDR3 residues: CASSQEPHPVNIQYF.